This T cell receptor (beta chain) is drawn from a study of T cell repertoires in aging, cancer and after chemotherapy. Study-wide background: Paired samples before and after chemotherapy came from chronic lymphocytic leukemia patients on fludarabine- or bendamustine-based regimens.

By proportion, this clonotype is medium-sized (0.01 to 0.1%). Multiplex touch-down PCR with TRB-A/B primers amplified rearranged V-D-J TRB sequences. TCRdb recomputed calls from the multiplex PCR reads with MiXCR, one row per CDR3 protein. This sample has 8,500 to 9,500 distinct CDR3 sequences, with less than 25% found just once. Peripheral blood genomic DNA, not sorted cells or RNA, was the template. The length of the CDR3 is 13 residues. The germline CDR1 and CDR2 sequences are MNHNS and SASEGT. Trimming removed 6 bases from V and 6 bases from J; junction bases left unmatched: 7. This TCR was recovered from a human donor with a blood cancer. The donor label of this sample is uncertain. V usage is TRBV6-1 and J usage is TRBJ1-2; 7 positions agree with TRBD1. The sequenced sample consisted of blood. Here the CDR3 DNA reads TGTGCCAGCAGAAGACAGGGAACGAATGGCTACACCTTC. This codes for CASRRQGTNGYTF.